The 28 T cell receptor beta chains in this list originate from one sample, sequenced in a study of T-cell memory formation after mild COVID-19. TCRdb called the 5' RACE reads again in MiXCR, with one record for every CDR3 protein. The sample records approximately 350,000 distinct CDR3 sequences, under 15% being singletons. The sequencing sample was made of PBMCs or a T cell subset sorted from them (not recorded which). These receptors all stem from a man aged 18-30 years who had mild COVID-19 (a few samples of this study predate the infection). Cell type and time point are not known.

This clonotype was detected ten times or more. The chain has TRBV20-1 and TRBJ2-1; D call uncertain. The CDR3 sequence is 12 residues long. V was trimmed by 0 bases and J by 9 bases, leaving 9 bases between them. Germline lookup yields CDR1 DFQATT and CDR2 SNEGSKA (reference sequence). In DNA form, the CDR3 reads TGCAGTGCTAGAGATTCCCTTACTGAGCAGTTCTTC. Its translation: CSARDSLTEQFF.

This clonotype was detected a few times. The chain employs TRBV6-5 and TRBJ1-1; D call uncertain. The germline CDR1 and CDR2 sequences are MNHEY and SVGAGI. The length of the CDR3 is 12 residues. V lost 5 bases, J lost 10 bases, and 14 bases lay in between. As DNA, the CDR3 is TGTGCCAGCAGTCCCAATCCCGGACGAGCTTTCTTT. This codes for CASSPNPGRAFF.

This clonotype was counted at least ten times. The chain has TRBV7-2 and TRBJ2-3, with D hard to call. Germline loops: CDR1 SGHTA, CDR2 FQGNSA. Trimming took off 7 bases at V and 6 bases at J, with 14 bases between the two ends. The CDR3 is 13 amino acids. CDR3 bases: TGTGCCAGCACCCTATCCCCGTCGGATACGCAGTATTTT. As protein: CASTLSPSDTQYF.

This clonotype was observed a few times. J is TRBJ2-7 and V is TRBV15; 10 nucleotides agree with TRBD1. Germline CDR1 and CDR2: LNHNV and YYDKDF (reference sequence). This CDR3 has 17 residues. Unmatched junction bases numbered 14, after V lost 3 bases and J lost 6 bases. Here the CDR3 reads CATSRPPSGTGVLEQYF. The CDR3 nucleotides read TGTGCCACCAGCAGGCCACCGTCCGGGACAGGGGTTCTCGAGCAGTACTTC.

This chain uses TRBV6-6 with TRBJ2-3; 7 bases align to TRBD1. CDR1 and CDR2 from the germline V gene are MNHNY and SVGAGI (reference sequence). V was pared by 7 bases and J by 0 bases, with 13 bases of the junction left unmatched. CDR3 length: 17 residues. The CDR3 here is CASILRQGPPSTDTQYF. The DNA of the CDR3 is TGTGCCAGCATTTTAAGACAGGGCCCCCCTAGCACAGATACGCAGTATTTT.

The rearrangement links TRBV20-1 to TRBJ2-7; D is perhaps TRBD2 (5 bases). The V gene's germline CDR1 is DFQATT and CDR2 SNEGSKA (reference sequence). Trimming took off 5 bases at V and 0 bases at J, with 14 bases between the two ends. The CDR3 has 14 amino acids. The CDR3 DNA sequence: TGCAGTGCTTCGTATAGCGAGAGCTCCTACGAGCAGTACTTC. Translation: CSASYSESSYEQYF.

The V and J genes are TRBV7-2 and TRBJ2-1; 8 bases line up with TRBD2. In germline, CDR1 is SGHTA, CDR2 FQGNSA. The CDR3 spans 16 residues. J was trimmed by 6 bases and V by 5 bases; bases with no gene match: 12. CDR3 coding DNA: TGTGCCAGCAGCCAACCCCGGGGGGGAAGCCTCAATGAGCAGTTCTTC. As protein: CASSQPRGGSLNEQFF.

This clonotype was detected only a few times. The chain couples TRBV3-1 to TRBJ1-2; weak D call: TRBD1 (6 bases). CDR3 length: 16 amino acids. The germline V gene has CDR1 LGHDT and CDR2 YNNKEL (reference sequence). The V and J ends lost 4 bases and 7 bases respectively, with 22 bases between them. The CDR3 here is CASSLAPTGKRVGYTF. CDR3 nucleotide sequence: TGTGCCAGCAGCCTCGCCCCGACAGGCAAAAGAGTTGGCTACACCTTC.

This clonotype was counted only a few times. The chain employs TRBV6-5 and TRBJ2-3; 7 bases map to TRBD2. There are 15 residues in the CDR3. CDR1 MNHEY and CDR2 SVGAGI come from the germline V gene. J lost 2 bases, V lost 5 bases, and 7 bases had no gene match. The CDR3 DNA sequence: TGTGCCAGCAGTCCTAGCGCGGGGGACACAGATACGCAGTATTTT. It encodes CASSPSAGDTDTQYF.

This chain joins TRBV15 and TRBJ2-1; D call uncertain. Per the germline V gene, CDR1 is LNHNV and CDR2 is YYDKDF (reference sequence). CDR3 size: 14 residues. V lost 1 base and J 1 base, leaving 5 bases between the germline ends. The DNA for the CDR3 is TGTGCCACCAGCAGAGTGGGATCCTACAATGAGCAGTTCTTC. Protein sequence: CATSRVGSYNEQFF.

This clonotype came up a few times. The chain recombines TRBV18 with TRBJ1-6; TRBD1 aligns across 8 bases. The CDR3 runs 15 residues. CDR1 is KGHSH and CDR2 is LQKENI in the germline V gene. V was pared by 3 bases and J by 10 bases, with 8 bases of the junction left unmatched. The CDR3 region has the DNA TGTGCCAGCTCACCGACAGGGGATCGGGGATCACCCCTCCACTTT. Translation: CASSPTGDRGSPLHF.

The genes are TRBV10-3 and TRBJ1-3, with 12 bases identical to TRBD1. CDR1 is ENHRY and CDR2 is SYGVKD in the germline V gene. Trimming cost V 5 bases and J 0 bases; bases outside gene matches: 8. This CDR3 is 18 amino acids long. The CDR3 bases are TGTGCCATCAGTACCGGGACAGGGGGCTCCTTCTCTGGAAACACCATATATTTT. Translated: CAISTGTGGSFSGNTIYF.

V gene TRBV28 combines with J gene TRBJ1-5; 9 bases line up with TRBD1. J gave up 2 bases and V 6 bases, and 5 bases lay outside the gene matches. The CDR3 runs 15 residues. In germline, CDR1 is MDHEN, CDR2 SYDVKM. The CDR3 reads CASSSQGAGNQPQHF. The CDR3 nucleotides are TGTGCCAGCAGCTCACAGGGGGCAGGCAATCAGCCCCAGCATTTT.

The J gene is TRBJ2-7, the V gene TRBV6-5; perhaps TRBD1 as D (6 bases). Trimming took off 2 bases at V and 3 bases at J, with 17 bases between the two ends. The CDR3 is 16 residues long. The V gene's germline CDR1 is MNHEY and CDR2 SVGAGI. Here the CDR3 reads CASSYTAGTSNYEQYV. In DNA, the CDR3 is TGTGCCAGCAGTTACACGGCCGGGACATCGAACTACGAGCAGTACGTC.

This clonotype was recorded a few times. The chain uses TRBV21-1 and TRBJ2-2; the table's D gene call, TRBD1, was not cross checked with the DNA. TRBV21-1 is annotated as a pseudogene. There are 18 residues in the CDR3. CDR3 bases: TGTGCCAGCAGCAAAAACCTGGACAGGGAGGCGAACACCGGGGAGCTGTTTTTT. Translation gives CASSKNLDREANTGELFF.

This clonotype was picked up a small number of times. The chain has TRBV7-2 and TRBJ1-3, with TRBD1 matching over 7 bases. The CDR3 runs to 15 residues. The J segment lost 2 bases and the V segment lost 6 bases, leaving 7 bases of the junction unmatched. From germline, CDR1 is SGHTA and CDR2 FQGNSA. The CDR3 DNA reads TGTGCCAGCAGTAAGGGACAGATTCCTGGAAACACCATATATTTT. Amino acid sequence: CASSKGQIPGNTIYF. The variable domain in full, with the rest retrieved from reference TRBV7-2 and TRBJ1-3, is GAGVSQSPSNKVTEKGKDVELRCDPISGHTALYWYRQSLGQGLEFLIYFQGNSAPDKSGLPSDRFSAERTGGSVSTLTIQRTQQEDSAVYLCASSKGQIPGNTIYFGEGSWLTVV.

This clonotype was seen a handful of times. The rearrangement uses TRBV29-1 and TRBJ2-7; no firm D call. The CDR3 contains 12 residues. From germline, CDR1 is SQVTM and CDR2 ANQGSEA. The V gene lost 7 bases and the J gene lost 0 bases, with 10 bases spanning the gap. The CDR3 sequence is CSAARSSYEQYV. The CDR3 DNA follows: TGCAGCGCCGCCCGGAGCTCCTACGAGCAGTACGTC.

This clonotype occurred a few times. J is TRBJ2-6 and V is TRBV12-3 or TRBV12-4; perhaps TRBD2 as D (5 bases). Trimming pared 6 bases from V and 4 bases from J, leaving 25 bases between. This CDR3 contains 19 residues. The CDR3 region has the DNA TGTGCCAGCAGCTGGCGCGGGTTTGATACAGCAGGCGGGGCCAACGTCCTGACTTTC. Translation gives CASSWRGFDTAGGANVLTF.

This clonotype was seen only a few times. The chain has TRBV5-1 and TRBJ2-7; 7 nucleotides align to TRBD2. CDR1 and CDR2 (germline): SGHRS, YFSETQ. CDR3 length: 15 residues. V trimming: 4 bases; J trimming: 2 bases; junction bases outside the gene matches: 9. The CDR3 DNA sequence: TGCGCCAGCAGCCCACTGGGGGGGGTTCCCTACGAGCAGTACTTC. Its protein product is CASSPLGGVPYEQYF.

Ten or more counts support this clonotype. This chain links TRBV6-5 with TRBJ2-1; either TRBD1 or TRBD2 may fit D (5 bases each). The CDR3 is 15 residues long. Germline assignment: CDR1 MNHEY and CDR2 SVGAGI. V was clipped by 2 bases and J by 2 bases, with 10 bases between them. The CDR3 DNA sequence: TGTGCCAGCAGTTACACGGGGCACCCCTACAATGAGCAGTTCTTC. Its protein product is CASSYTGHPYNEQFF.

A remark on this clonotype: One end of the junction does not line up with germline, which may come from a read error. The V gene is TRBV4-3, the J gene TRBJ2-3, with a possible D match to TRBD2 (5 bases). Germline V gene sequence: CDR1 LGHNA, CDR2 YSLEER. The CDR3 is 15 amino acids. The CDR3 sequence is CAGSQDMRRADSQYF. CDR3 in DNA: TGCGCCGGCAGCCAAGATATGAGGCGAGCGGACTCGCAGTATTTT.

This chain joins TRBV23-1 and TRBJ2-7; the D is unclear. TRBV23-1 is assigned to the ORF class and has an uncertain function. V lost 9 bases and J lost 3, with 12 bases in between. The CDR3 runs 12 residues. CDR3 sequence: CASMGSYYEQYV. As DNA, the CDR3 is TGCGCCAGTATGGGGTCATACTACGAGCAGTACGTC.

The rearrangement uses TRBV29-1 and TRBJ1-4; unclear D gene. Between the trimmed V and J ends, which lost 4 bases and 4 bases, there was a span of 10 bases. CDR1 is SQVTM and CDR2 is ANQGSEA in the germline V gene. The CDR3 consists of 13 residues. For the CDR3, the DNA is TGCAGCGTTGTGCTCGGGATTAATGAAAAACTGTTTTTT. Residues: CSVVLGINEKLFF.

The V call is TRBV7-8, the J call TRBJ2-3, with D hard to call. The CDR3 length is 15 residues. Trimming cost V 1 base and J 0 bases, with 8 bases left between them. Germline lookup yields CDR1 SGHVS and CDR2 FQNEAQ. The CDR3 sequence: CASSLGRVSTDTQYF. The CDR3 DNA reads as TGTGCCAGCAGCTTAGGGCGCGTGAGCACAGATACGCAGTATTTT.

The genes are TRBV20-1 and TRBJ2-2; the D call may be TRBD1 or TRBD2 (5 bases each). Looked up from germline, CDR1 is DFQATT and CDR2 is SNEGSKA (reference sequence). The CDR3 extends over 14 amino acids. V was shortened by 4 bases and J by 4 bases, with 13 bases between the two germline ends. For the CDR3, the DNA is TGCAGTGCTAAAGCAGGGAGCGTCACCGGGGAGCTGTTTTTT. Encoded protein: CSAKAGSVTGELFF.

The genes are TRBV6-5 and TRBJ1-1; no firm D call. The CDR3 runs 13 residues. The germline CDR1 and CDR2 sequences are MNHEY and SVGAGI. Trimming removed 0 bases at V and 3 bases at J, with 5 bases between. CDR3 DNA sequence: TGTGCCAGCAGTTACTCGATGGACACTGAAGCTTTCTTT. As protein: CASSYSMDTEAFF.

Many counts were recorded for this clonotype. At one end the junction does not follow the germline gene, possibly because of a read error. The rearrangement uses TRBV7-7 and TRBJ2-3, with TRBD1 matching 9 bases. The CDR3 consists of 15 residues. CDR1 SSHAT and CDR2 FNYEAQ come from the germline V gene (reference sequence). The CDR3 nucleotides are TGTGCTAGCAGCCTACAGGGGGCCCCCACAGATACGCAGTATTTT. Residues: CASSLQGAPTDTQYF.

This clonotype has more than one count but fewer than ten. This chain uses TRBV5-6 with TRBJ1-1; TRBD1 matches at 10 bases. Germline CDR1 SGHDT, CDR2 YYEEEE. After removal of 4 bases from V and 10 bases from J, the junction contained 13 bases not matched to a gene. The CDR3 spans 15 residues. The CDR3 region is CASSRGDRGAIGAFF. CDR3 DNA: TGTGCCAGCAGCCGCGGGGACAGGGGCGCCATAGGAGCTTTCTTT.